This entry lists 20 T cell receptor beta chains sequenced from one sample in a study of identical twins. One entry per CDR3 protein results from TCRdb running MiXCR on the 5' RACE reads. The sample carries some 1,700,000 distinct CDR3 sequences, 32% recorded once. Input material: cord blood. The origin of the receptors is a newborn girl in good health.

This chain uses TRBV13 with TRBJ1-1; a weak D match, TRBD1 (5 bases). Trimming took off 5 bases at V and 2 bases at J, with 18 bases between the two ends. CDR3 size: 16 residues. The germline V gene encodes CDR1 PRHDT and CDR2 FYEKMQ (reference sequence). The CDR3 loop reads CASSLITPGPNTEAFF. CDR3 bases: TGTGCCAGCAGCCTCATAACGCCGGGACCTAACACTGAAGCTTTCTTT.

This clonotype was recorded a few times. This rearrangement joins TRBV28 to TRBJ1-5; D is undetermined. The CDR3 has 14 amino acids. Germline V gene sequence: CDR1 MDHEN, CDR2 SYDVKM. The V gene lost 7 bases and the J gene lost 3 bases, with 13 bases spanning the gap. CDR3 bases: TGTGCCAGCAAGAGGTACGGGGTCAATCAGCCCCAGCATTTT. It is translated as CASKRYGVNQPQHF.

This chain's CDR3 is CASSLALADNEQYF. CDR3 bases: TGTGCCAGCAGCTTAGCCCTAGCGGACAATGAGCAGTACTTC. This chain connects TRBV7-2 to TRBJ2-5, with 7 nucleotides matching TRBD2. Losses at the gene ends were 0 bases for V and 11 bases for J; bases not matched to a gene: 9. The CDR3 consists of 14 residues. Germline lookup yields CDR1 SGHTA and CDR2 FQGNSA.

V is TRBV28 and J is TRBJ2-3, with 7 nucleotides matching TRBD2. The CDR3 is 14 residues long. CDR1 and CDR2 (germline): MDHEN, SYDVKM. Trimming cost V 3 bases and J 5 bases; bases outside gene matches: 5. Here the CDR3 DNA reads TGTGCCAGCAGTTTGGCGGGGGTAGAAGATACGCAGTATTTT. This sequence encodes CASSLAGVEDTQYF. The entire variable domain, with the rest obtained from reference TRBV28 and TRBJ2-3, is as follows: DVKVTQSSRYLVKRTGEKVFLECVQDMDHENMFWYRQDPGLGLRLIYFSYDVKMKEKGDIPEGYSVSREKKERFSLILESASTNQTSMYLCASSLAGVEDTQYFGPGTRLTVL.

This clonotype appeared a few times. The J gene is TRBJ2-3, the V gene TRBV5-1; 14 nucleotides match TRBD2. Germline V CDR1 and CDR2: SGHRS, YFSETQ. The CDR3 is 17 residues long. V was clipped by 3 bases and J by 4 bases; unmatched bases: 7. DNA for the CDR3: TGCGCCAGCAGCTCGACTAGCGGGAGGGCCCTACCAGATACGCAGTATTTT. Residues: CASSSTSGRALPDTQYF.

Written as DNA, the CDR3 is TGTGCCAGCAGCTTCGCGGGAGGGCGTATCGAGCAGTTCTTC. Translating it yields CASSFAGGRIEQFF. The chain recombines TRBV5-6 with TRBJ2-1; 9 bases are shared with TRBD2. Unmatched junction bases numbered 7, after V lost 2 bases and J lost 10 bases. Germline CDR1 SGHDT, CDR2 YYEEEE. This CDR3 contains 14 residues. Filled out from reference TRBV5-6 and TRBJ2-1, the complete variable domain reads DAGVTQSPTHLIKTRGQQVTLRCSPKSGHDTVSWYQQALGQGPQFIFQYYEEEERQRGNFPDRFSGHQFPNYSSELNVNALLLGDSALYLCASSFAGGRIEQFFGPGTRLTVL.

This clonotype occurred a few times. The chain joins TRBV27 to TRBJ2-3, with D unresolved. The V gene's germline CDR1 is MNHEY and CDR2 SMNVEV (reference sequence). This CDR3 is built from 14 residues. V lost 7 bases and J lost 2, with 13 bases in between. CDR3 bases: TGTGCCAGCAATTTGGCGACGACCACAGATACGCAGTATTTT. Residues: CASNLATTTDTQYF.

The CDR3: CSARGLASSYEQYF. CDR3 DNA: TGCAGTGCCCGGGGACTAGCAAGCTCCTACGAGCAGTACTTC. This chain joins TRBV20-1 and TRBJ2-7, with TRBD2 identical over 9 bases. V shed 6 bases and J 0 bases; nucleotides not matched to a gene: 6. Germline-derived CDR1 and CDR2 are DFQATT and SNEGSKA (reference sequence). This CDR3 is 14 amino acids long.

This clonotype came up many times. The V gene is TRBV2, the J gene TRBJ2-2; D is unclear. The V gene's germline CDR1 is SNHLY and CDR2 FYNNEI. Trimming took 5 bases from V and 4 from J, leaving 5 bases between them. This CDR3 comprises 12 residues. The CDR3 nucleotides are TGTGCCAGCAGTTCGGCCACCGGGGAGCTGTTTTTT. It yields the protein CASSSATGELFF.

The V call is TRBV7-9, the J call TRBJ2-3; possibly TRBD2 for D (5 bases). V was cut by 5 bases and J by 14 bases, with 14 bases left in between. There are 11 residues in the CDR3. Germline assignment: CDR1 SEHNR and CDR2 FQNEAQ (reference sequence). The CDR3 DNA reads as TGTGCCAGCAGCCTTACAAAACGGGGGTATTTT. Translating it yields CASSLTKRGYF.

Notes on this clonotype: This may be a read error: a much more frequent sequence differs by one nucleotide. The CDR3: CAISSGSTDTPYF. For the CDR3, the DNA is TGTGCCATCAGTAGCGGGAGCACAGATACGCCGTATTTT. The V and J genes are TRBV10-3 and TRBJ2-3, with 8 bases aligning to TRBD2. Germline values: CDR1 ENHRY, CDR2 SYGVKD. The length of the CDR3 is 13 residues.

The chain joins TRBV4-2 to TRBJ2-1, with TRBD2 matching 8 bases. The CDR3 consists of 18 residues. J gave up 0 bases and V 4 bases, and 11 bases lay outside the gene matches. The germline V gene encodes CDR1 LGHNA and CDR2 YNFKEQ. The chain's CDR3 is CASSRVPLAASSYNEQFF. CDR3 sequence (DNA): TGTGCCAGCAGCCGAGTTCCACTAGCGGCCAGCTCCTACAATGAGCAGTTCTTC.

This clonotype was detected ten times or more. This chain connects TRBV6-5 to TRBJ1-2; D possibly corresponds to TRBD1 (5 bases). V gave up 2 bases and J gave up 8 bases, with 18 bases separating them. CDR3 length equals 15 residues. Per the germline V gene, CDR1 is MNHEY and CDR2 is SVGAGI. For the CDR3, the DNA is TGTGCCAGCAGTTACGCCTCGGTCGGGGCGGAAGGCTACACCTTC. Its protein product is CASSYASVGAEGYTF.

This clonotype has a count of ten or more. This chain connects TRBV28 to TRBJ2-7; unclear D gene. The CDR3 length is 13 residues. Per the germline V gene, CDR1 is MDHEN and CDR2 is SYDVKM. Between the trimmed V and J ends, which lost 5 bases and 3 bases, there was a span of 11 bases. The CDR3: CASSVYGNYEQYF. CDR3 DNA: TGTGCCAGCAGTGTATACGGTAACTACGAGCAGTACTTC.

The rearrangement joins TRBV15 to TRBJ2-1; D tentatively fits TRBD1 or TRBD2 (5 bases each). The CDR3 is 15 residues long. Between the trimmed V and J ends, which lost 1 base and 8 bases, there was a span of 15 bases. CDR1 LNHNV and CDR2 YYDKDF come from the germline V gene (reference sequence). CDR3 sequence reads: CATSRAGSFNHEQFF. The CDR3 bases are TGTGCCACCAGCAGAGCAGGGAGTTTCAATCATGAGCAGTTCTTC.

About this clonotype itself: A junction end diverges from the germline sequence, so it may reflect a read error. The rearrangement joins TRBV13 to TRBJ2-1; maybe TRBD2 (6 bases). There are 14 residues in the CDR3. Looked up from germline, CDR1 is PRHDT and CDR2 is FYEKMQ (reference sequence). CDR3 bases: TGTGCCAGCAGCCTTAGCGGCTTCCCAGATGAGCAGTTTTTC. It translates to CASSLSGFPDEQFF.

This clonotype was found many times. This chain connects TRBV2 to TRBJ1-1; 10 nucleotides match TRBD1. Unmatched junction bases numbered 2, after V lost 6 bases and J lost 1 base. From germline, CDR1 is SNHLY and CDR2 FYNNEI. The length of the CDR3 is 14 residues. DNA for the CDR3: TGTGCCAGCAGACGGGACAGGGGGAACACTGAAGCTTTCTTT. Its protein product is CASRRDRGNTEAFF. Based on the CDR3 plus reference TRBV2 and TRBJ1-1, the full variable domain is EPEVTQTPSHQVTQMGQEVILRCVPISNHLYFYWYRQILGQKVEFLVSFYNNEISEKSEIFDDQFSVERPDGSNFTLKIRSTKLEDSAMYFCASRRDRGNTEAFFGQGTRLTVV.

This clonotype was counted between two and nine times. The gene calls are TRBV7-9 and TRBJ2-7; 7 bases map to TRBD1. From germline, CDR1 is SEHNR and CDR2 FQNEAQ (reference sequence). With V trimmed by 6 bases and J by 0 bases, 5 bases remained unmatched. This CDR3 spans 14 amino acids. This chain's CDR3 is CASRARDSSYEQYF. The CDR3 region has the DNA TGTGCCAGCAGAGCCCGGGACAGCTCCTACGAGCAGTACTTC.

This clonotype was observed a few times. The chain couples TRBV7-2 to TRBJ2-7, with 9 bases fitting TRBD2. This CDR3 is built from 15 residues. With 5 bases clipped from V and 0 bases from J, the junction kept 5 bases outside the gene matches. CDR1 SGHTA and CDR2 FQGNSA come from the germline V gene. Written as DNA, the CDR3 is TGTGCCAGCAGCGACCGGACTAGCGTCTCCTACGAGCAGTACTTC. Amino acids: CASSDRTSVSYEQYF.

This clonotype appeared a few times. The rearrangement joins TRBV10-1 to TRBJ2-5; 11 nucleotides match TRBD1. V trimming: 4 bases; J trimming: 1 base; junction bases outside the gene matches: 2. From germline, CDR1 is WNHNN and CDR2 SYGVQD (reference sequence). The CDR3 contains 15 residues. This CDR3 is CASSAGTGGQETQYF. The CDR3 bases are TGCGCCAGCAGTGCTGGGACAGGGGGCCAAGAGACCCAGTACTTC.